The rows below give T cell receptor beta chains drawn from one sample of a study of blood T cells in healthy people across ages. TCRdb independently ran MiXCR on the 5' RACE reads; one entry per CDR3 protein. The sample includes about 1.8 million distinct CDR3 sequences, around 50% of them seen just once. The sequencing input was blood. The source of these receptors is a woman aged 40 to 50 in good health. CDR3s include the opening cysteine and the closing phenylalanine or tryptophan.

V,length,CDR3
TRBV27,14,CASSFEDTTDTQYF
TRBV12-5,15,CASGSLSSYNSPLHF
TRBV12-3/TRBV12-4,11,CASLTLTEAFF
TRBV20-1,14,CSAHLAGAGNIQYF
TRBV7-3,16,CASSLQLAFGTDTQYF
TRBV2,17,CASNPKAGGLSGDTQYF
TRBV4-3,14,CASSQIEYNSPLHF
TRBV7-9,15,CASSLARDSEGGYTF
TRBV7-8,16,CASSGHRDRGNNEQYF
TRBV28,21,CASSPYSTPGTGAPMNTEAFF
TRBV15,12,CATSRDSPVAFF
TRBV7-2,17,CASSLAHASGGQETQYF
TRBV4-3,15,CASSQDAEGWDIQYF
TRBV6-9,18,CASSSWRKLAGYTDTQYF
TRBV24-1,13,CATSDSHREKLFF
TRBV28,13,CASSLMSSYEQYF
TRBV27,18,CASRTRPSTGKMAGEQFF
TRBV7-2,17,CASSFEGGHGGANVLTF
TRBV4-3,15,CASSQVTAGDYGYTF
TRBV7-2,16,CASSLEGLAGTYEQYF
TRBV6-5,16,CASSYEVAGVFETQYF
TRBV18,16,CASSPRTDPGGTEAFF
TRBV4-2,15,CASSQAPDPGNTQYF
TRBV29-1,11,CRPGYGSPLHF
TRBV20-1,16,CSARHVNSGLWPPLHF
TRBV7-2,15,CASSFYRVNTGELFF
TRBV6-5,16,CASSPGPDTHTDTQYF
TRBV27,16,CASSLSLDWILQTQYF
TRBV6-2/TRBV6-3,19,CASSTNLAGGLLRDNEQFF
TRBV5-1,16,CASSNTGKPGANVLTF
TRBV14,15,CASSRGTGGEETQYF
TRBV3-1,23,CASSQPTASWGAHPRGLGTEAFF
TRBV12-3/TRBV12-4,15,CASKASRAGGGELFF
TRBV25-1,13,CASSEWGGWSYTF
TRBV4-3,15,CASSQVGRDCYGYTF
TRBV11-2,14,CASSLSWRNNEQFF
TRBV5-1,16,CASSSVGEYGKNIQYF
TRBV7-2,16,CASSSGLVGVEDTQYF
TRBV6-1,15,CASARDVRFTDTQYF